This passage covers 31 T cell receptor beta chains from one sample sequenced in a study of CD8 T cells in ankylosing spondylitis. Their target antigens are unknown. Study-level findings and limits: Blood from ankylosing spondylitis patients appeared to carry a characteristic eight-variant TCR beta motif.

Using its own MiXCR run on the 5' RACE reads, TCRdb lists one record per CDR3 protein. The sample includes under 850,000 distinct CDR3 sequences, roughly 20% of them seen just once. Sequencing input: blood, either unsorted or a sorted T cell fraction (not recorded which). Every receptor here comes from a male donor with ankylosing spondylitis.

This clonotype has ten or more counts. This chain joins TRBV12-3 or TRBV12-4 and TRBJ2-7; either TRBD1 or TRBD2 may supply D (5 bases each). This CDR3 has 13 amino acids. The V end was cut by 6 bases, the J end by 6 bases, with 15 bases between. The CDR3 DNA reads TGTGCCAGCAGCCCCACCGGGGCCTCCGAGCAGTACTTC. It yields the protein CASSPTGASEQYF.

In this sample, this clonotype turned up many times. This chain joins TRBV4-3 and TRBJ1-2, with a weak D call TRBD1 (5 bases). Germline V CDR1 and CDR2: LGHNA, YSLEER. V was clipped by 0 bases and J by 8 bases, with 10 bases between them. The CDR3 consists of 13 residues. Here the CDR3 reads CASSQDGGSGYTF. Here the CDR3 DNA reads TGCGCCAGCAGCCAAGATGGGGGTTCCGGCTACACCTTC.

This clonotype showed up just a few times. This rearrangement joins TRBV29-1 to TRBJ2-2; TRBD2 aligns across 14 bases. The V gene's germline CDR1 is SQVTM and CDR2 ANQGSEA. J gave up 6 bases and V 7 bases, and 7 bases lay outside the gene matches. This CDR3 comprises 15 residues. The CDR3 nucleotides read TGCAGCGGGTTCCGGACTAGCGGGAGGCCCGGGGAGCTGTTTTTT. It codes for CSGFRTSGRPGELFF.

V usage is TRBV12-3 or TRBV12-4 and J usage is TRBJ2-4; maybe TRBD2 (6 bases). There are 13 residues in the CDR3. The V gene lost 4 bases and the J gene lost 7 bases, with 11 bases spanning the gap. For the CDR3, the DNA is TGTGCCAGCAGTTCCGGAGGGCCGAACATTCAGTACTTC. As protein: CASSSGGPNIQYF.

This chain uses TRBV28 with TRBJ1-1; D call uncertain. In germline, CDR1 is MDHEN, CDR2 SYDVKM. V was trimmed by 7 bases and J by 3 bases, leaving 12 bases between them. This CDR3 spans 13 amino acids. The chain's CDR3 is CASIGRRDTEAFF. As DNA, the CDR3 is TGTGCCAGCATAGGGAGAAGGGACACTGAAGCTTTCTTT.

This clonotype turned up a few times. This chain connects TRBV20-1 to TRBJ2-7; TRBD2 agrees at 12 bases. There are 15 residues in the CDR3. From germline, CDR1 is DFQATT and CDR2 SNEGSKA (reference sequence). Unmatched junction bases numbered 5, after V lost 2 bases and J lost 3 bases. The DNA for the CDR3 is TGCAGTGCTAGACTAGCGGGAGGGCTGTTCTACGAGCAGTACTTC. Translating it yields CSARLAGGLFYEQYF.

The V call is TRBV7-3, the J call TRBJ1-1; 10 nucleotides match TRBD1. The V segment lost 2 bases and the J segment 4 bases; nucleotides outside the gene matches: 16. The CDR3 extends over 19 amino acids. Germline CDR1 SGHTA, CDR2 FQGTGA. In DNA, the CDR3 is TGTGCCAGCAGCTTATGGGCCCTATCCTCGACAGGGGGCAGCACTGAAGCTTTCTTT. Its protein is CASSLWALSSTGGSTEAFF.

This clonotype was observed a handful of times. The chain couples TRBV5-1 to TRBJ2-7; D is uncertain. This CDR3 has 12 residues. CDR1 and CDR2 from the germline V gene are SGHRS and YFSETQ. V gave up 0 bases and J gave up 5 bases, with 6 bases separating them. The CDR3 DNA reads TGCGCCAGCAGCTTGGACAGCCACGAGCAGTACTTC. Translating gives CASSLDSHEQYF. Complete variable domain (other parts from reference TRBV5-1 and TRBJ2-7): KAGVTQTPRYLIKTRGQQVTLSCSPISGHRSVSWYQQTPGQGLQFLFEYFSETQRNKGNFPGRFSGRQFSNSRSEMNVSTLELGDSALYLCASSLDSHEQYFGPGTRLTVT.

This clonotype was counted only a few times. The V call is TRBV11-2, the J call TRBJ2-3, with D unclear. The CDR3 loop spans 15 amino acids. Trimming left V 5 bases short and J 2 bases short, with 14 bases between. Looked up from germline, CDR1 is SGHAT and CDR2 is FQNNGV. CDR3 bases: TGTGCCAGCAGCCGCCTTTTTGGCACCACAGATACGCAGTATTTT. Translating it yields CASSRLFGTTDTQYF.

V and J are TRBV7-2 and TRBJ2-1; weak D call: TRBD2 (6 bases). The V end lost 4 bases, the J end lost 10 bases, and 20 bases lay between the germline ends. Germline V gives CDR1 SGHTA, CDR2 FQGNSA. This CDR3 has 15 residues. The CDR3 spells CASSSAGRKVREQFF. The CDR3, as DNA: TGTGCCAGCAGCTCGGCGGGACGGAAGGTACGAGAGCAGTTCTTC. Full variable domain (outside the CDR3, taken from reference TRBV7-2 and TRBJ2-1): GAGVSQSPSNKVTEKGKDVELRCDPISGHTALYWYRQSLGQGLEFLIYFQGNSAPDKSGLPSDRFSAERTGGSVSTLTIQRTQQEDSAVYLCASSSAGRKVREQFFGPGTRLTVL.

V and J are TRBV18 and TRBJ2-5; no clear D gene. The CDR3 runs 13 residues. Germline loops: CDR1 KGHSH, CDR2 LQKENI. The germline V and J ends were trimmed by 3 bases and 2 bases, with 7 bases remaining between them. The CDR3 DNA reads TGTGCCAGCTCACCCAACCTTCAAGAGACCCAGTACTTC. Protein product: CASSPNLQETQYF.

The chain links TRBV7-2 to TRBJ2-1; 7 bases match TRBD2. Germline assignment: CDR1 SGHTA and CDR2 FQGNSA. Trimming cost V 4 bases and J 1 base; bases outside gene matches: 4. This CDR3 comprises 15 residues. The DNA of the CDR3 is TGTGCCAGCAGCTCCTACGGGGGGTCCTACAATGAGCAGTTCTTC. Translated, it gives CASSSYGGSYNEQFF.

The CDR3 DNA reads TGTGCCAGCAGTCCGCGGGGGGGACACACAGATACGCAGTATTTT. This translates into CASSPRGGHTDTQYF. The V gene is TRBV12-3 or TRBV12-4, the J gene TRBJ2-3, with 9 bases fitting TRBD2. Losses at the gene ends were 5 bases for V and 2 bases for J; bases not matched to a gene: 5. The CDR3 spans 15 residues.

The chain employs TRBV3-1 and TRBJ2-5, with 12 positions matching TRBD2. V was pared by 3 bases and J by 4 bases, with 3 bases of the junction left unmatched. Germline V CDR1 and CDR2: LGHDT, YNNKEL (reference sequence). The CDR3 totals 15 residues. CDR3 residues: CASSHLAGGRETQYF. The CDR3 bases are TGTGCCAGCAGCCATCTAGCGGGGGGGCGAGAGACCCAGTACTTC.

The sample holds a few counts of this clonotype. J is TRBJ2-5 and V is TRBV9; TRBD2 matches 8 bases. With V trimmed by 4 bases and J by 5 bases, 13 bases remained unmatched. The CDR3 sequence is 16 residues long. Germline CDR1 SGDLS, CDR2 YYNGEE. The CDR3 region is CASSPGSAGVLETQYF. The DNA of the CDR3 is TGTGCCAGCAGCCCGGGATCAGCGGGAGTGTTGGAGACCCAGTACTTC.

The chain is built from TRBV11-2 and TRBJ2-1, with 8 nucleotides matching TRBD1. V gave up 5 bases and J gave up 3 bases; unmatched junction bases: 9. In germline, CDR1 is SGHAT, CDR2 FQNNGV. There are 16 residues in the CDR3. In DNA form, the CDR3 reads TGTGCCAGCAGCACCCGTCCGGACAGGGTCTACAATGAGCAGTTCTTC. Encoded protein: CASSTRPDRVYNEQFF.

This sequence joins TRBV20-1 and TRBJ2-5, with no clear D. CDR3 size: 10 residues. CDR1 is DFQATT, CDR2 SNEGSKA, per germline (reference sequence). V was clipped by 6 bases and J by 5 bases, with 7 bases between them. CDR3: CSAAWETQYF. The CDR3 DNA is TGCAGTGCCGCCTGGGAGACCCAGTACTTC.

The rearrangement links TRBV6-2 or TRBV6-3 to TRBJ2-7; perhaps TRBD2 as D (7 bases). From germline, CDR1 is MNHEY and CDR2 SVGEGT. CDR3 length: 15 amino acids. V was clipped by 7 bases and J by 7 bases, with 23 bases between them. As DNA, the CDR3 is TGTGCCAGCACGCTCAGGGTCGGGGGGCCGGGTGAGCAGTACTTC. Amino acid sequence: CASTLRVGGPGEQYF.

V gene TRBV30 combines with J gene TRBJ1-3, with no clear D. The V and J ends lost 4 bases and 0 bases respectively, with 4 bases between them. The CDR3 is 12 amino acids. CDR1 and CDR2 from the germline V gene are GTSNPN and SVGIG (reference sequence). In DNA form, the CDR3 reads TGTGCCTGGACAGACTCTGGAAACACCATATATTTT. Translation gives CAWTDSGNTIYF.

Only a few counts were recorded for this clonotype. For the CDR3, the DNA is TGCGCCAGCAGCTATACAACGCGAGCTGGGGAGACCCAGTACTTC. It codes for CASSYTTRAGETQYF. This chain connects TRBV5-1 to TRBJ2-5, with D unresolved. The CDR3 contains 15 residues. Germline V CDR1 and CDR2: SGHRS, YFSETQ. The V end lost 3 bases, the J end lost 5 bases, and 17 bases lay between the germline ends.

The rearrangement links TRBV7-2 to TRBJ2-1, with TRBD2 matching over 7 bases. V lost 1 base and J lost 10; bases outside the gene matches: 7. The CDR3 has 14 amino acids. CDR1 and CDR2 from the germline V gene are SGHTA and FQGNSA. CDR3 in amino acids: CASSLVTSAGEQFF. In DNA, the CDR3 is TGTGCCAGCAGCTTAGTAACTAGCGCAGGCGAGCAGTTCTTC.

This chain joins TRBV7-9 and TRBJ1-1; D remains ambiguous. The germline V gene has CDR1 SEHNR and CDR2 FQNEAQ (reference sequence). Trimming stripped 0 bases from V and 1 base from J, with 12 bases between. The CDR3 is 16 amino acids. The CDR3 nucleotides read TGTGCCAGCAGCTTAGCGCCGGGTTCGACGAACACTGAAGCTTTCTTT. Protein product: CASSLAPGSTNTEAFF.

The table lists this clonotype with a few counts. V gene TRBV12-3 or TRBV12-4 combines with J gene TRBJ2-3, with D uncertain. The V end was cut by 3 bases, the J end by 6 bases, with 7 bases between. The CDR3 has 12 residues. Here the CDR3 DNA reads TGTGCCAGCAGTTTCCGGATGGATACGCAGTATTTT. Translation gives CASSFRMDTQYF.

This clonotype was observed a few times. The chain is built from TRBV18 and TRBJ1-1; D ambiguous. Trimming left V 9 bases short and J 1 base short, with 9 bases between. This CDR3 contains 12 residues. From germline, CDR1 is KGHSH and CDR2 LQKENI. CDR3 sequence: CASIGENTEAFF. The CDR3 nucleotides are TGTGCCAGTATAGGCGAGAACACTGAAGCTTTCTTT.

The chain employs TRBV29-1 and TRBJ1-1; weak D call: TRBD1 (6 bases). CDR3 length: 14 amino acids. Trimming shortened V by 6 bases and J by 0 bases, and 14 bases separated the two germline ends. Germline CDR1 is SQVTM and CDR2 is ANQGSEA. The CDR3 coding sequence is TGCAGCGTCGCCCGGACAGCAATGAACACTGAAGCTTTCTTT. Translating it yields CSVARTAMNTEAFF.

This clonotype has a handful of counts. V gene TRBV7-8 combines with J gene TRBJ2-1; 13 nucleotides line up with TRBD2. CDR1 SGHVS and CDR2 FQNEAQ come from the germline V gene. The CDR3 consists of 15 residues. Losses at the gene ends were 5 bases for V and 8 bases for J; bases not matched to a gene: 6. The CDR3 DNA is TGTGCCAGCAGCCCGGGACTAGCGGGAAATCATGAGCAGTTCTTC. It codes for CASSPGLAGNHEQFF.

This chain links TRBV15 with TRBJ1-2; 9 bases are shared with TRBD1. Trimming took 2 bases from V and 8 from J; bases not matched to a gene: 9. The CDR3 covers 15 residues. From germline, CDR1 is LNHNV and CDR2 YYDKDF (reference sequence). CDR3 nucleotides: TGTGCCACCAGCAGAATGGGACAGGGCGTCGAGGGCTACACCTTC. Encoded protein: CATSRMGQGVEGYTF.

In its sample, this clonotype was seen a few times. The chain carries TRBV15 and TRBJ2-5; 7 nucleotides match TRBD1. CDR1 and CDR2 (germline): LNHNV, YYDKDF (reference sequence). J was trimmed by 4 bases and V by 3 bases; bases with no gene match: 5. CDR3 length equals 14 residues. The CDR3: CATSSGDSIETQYF. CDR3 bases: TGTGCCACCAGCAGCGGGGACAGTATAGAGACCCAGTACTTC. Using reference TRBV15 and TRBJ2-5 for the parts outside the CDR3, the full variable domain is DAMVIQNPRYQVTQFGKPVTLSCSQTLNHNVMYWYQQKSSQAPKLLFHYYDKDFNNEADTPDNFQSRRPNTSFCFLDIRSPGLGDTAMYLCATSSGDSIETQYFGPGTRLLVL.

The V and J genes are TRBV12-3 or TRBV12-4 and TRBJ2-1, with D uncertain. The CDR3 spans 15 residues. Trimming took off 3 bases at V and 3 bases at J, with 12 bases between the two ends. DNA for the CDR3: TGTGCCAGCAGTTTCGACGATAGGGTCTACAATGAGCAGTTCTTC. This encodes CASSFDDRVYNEQFF.

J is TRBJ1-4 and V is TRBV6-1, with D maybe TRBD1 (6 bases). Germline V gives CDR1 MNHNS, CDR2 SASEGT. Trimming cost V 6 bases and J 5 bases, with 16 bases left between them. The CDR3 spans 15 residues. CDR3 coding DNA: TGTGCCAGCAGCCCCGAGGGGGTAGCGAATGAAAAACTGTTTTTT. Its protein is CASSPEGVANEKLFF.

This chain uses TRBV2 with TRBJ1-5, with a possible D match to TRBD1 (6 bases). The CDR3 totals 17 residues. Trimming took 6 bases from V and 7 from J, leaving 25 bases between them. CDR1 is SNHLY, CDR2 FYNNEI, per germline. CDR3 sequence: CASSDPFLGGAGQPQHF. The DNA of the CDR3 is TGTGCCAGCAGCGACCCGTTTTTGGGGGGGGCGGGCCAGCCCCAGCATTTT.